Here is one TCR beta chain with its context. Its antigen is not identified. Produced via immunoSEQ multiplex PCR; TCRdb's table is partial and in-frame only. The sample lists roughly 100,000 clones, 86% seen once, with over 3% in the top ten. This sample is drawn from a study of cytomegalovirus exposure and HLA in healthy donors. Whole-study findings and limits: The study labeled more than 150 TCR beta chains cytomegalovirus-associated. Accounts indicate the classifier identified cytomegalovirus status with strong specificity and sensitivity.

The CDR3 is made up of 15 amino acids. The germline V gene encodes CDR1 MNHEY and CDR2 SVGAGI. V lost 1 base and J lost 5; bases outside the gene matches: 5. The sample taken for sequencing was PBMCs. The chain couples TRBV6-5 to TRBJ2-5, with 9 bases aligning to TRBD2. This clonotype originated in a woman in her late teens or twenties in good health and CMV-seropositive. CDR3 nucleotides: TGTGCCAGCAGTTACTACCGCGGGGGGGTTGAGACCCAGTACTTC. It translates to CASSYYRGGVETQYF.